The 26 T cell receptor beta chains given below trace back to one sample, sequenced in a study of T cell responses to AZD1222 COVID-19 vaccine. TCRdb's copy holds only in-frame clones and misses some; the assay was immunoSEQ multiplex PCR. The sample records about 55,000 clones, roughly nine tenths being singletons. The material sequenced was peripheral blood, taken on day 0 of AZD1222 vaccination. The receptors derive from an adult in good health.

This clone appeared a single time. V and J are TRBV19 and TRBJ2-1; D is uncertain. Trimming took 4 bases from V and 12 from J, leaving 25 bases between them. The CDR3 is 16 amino acids. Germline-derived CDR1 and CDR2 are LNHDA and SQIVND (reference sequence). CDR3 DNA sequence: TGTGCCAGTAGTACCCTCCAGCCTGGACGGACGGTCGGGCAGTTCTTC. It codes for CASSTLQPGRTVGQFF.

J is TRBJ2-7 and V is TRBV18; 13 bases fit TRBD2. Germline assignment: CDR1 KGHSH and CDR2 LQKENI. The CDR3 covers 16 residues. J lost 1 base, V lost 0 bases, and 0 bases had no gene match. The CDR3 loop reads CASSPPTSGGSYEQYF. CDR3 nucleotides: TGTGCCAGCTCACCACCGACTAGCGGGGGGTCCTACGAGCAGTACTTC.

The CDR3 protein is CATSRSELGTLRSYNEQFF. The CDR3 coding sequence is TGTGCCACCAGCAGGTCAGAGTTGGGGACTTTACGCTCCTACAATGAGCAGTTCTTC. The chain couples TRBV15 to TRBJ2-1; a possible D gene is TRBD2 (6 bases). CDR1 LNHNV and CDR2 YYDKDF come from the germline V gene (reference sequence). The CDR3 has 19 residues. Between the trimmed V and J ends, which lost 3 bases and 0 bases, there was a span of 21 bases. Complete variable domain (other parts from reference TRBV15 and TRBJ2-1): DAMVIQNPRYQVTQFGKPVTLSCSQTLNHNVMYWYQQKSSQAPKLLFHYYDKDFNNEADTPDNFQSRRPNTSFCFLDIRSPGLGDTAMYLCATSRSELGTLRSYNEQFFGPGTRLTVL.

This chain links TRBV10-3 with TRBJ2-1; 9 nucleotides line up with TRBD1. V lost 6 bases to trimming and J lost 2 bases; unmatched junction nucleotides: 5. The CDR3 has 15 amino acids. Germline V gene data show CDR1 as ENHRY and CDR2 as SYGVKD. Here the CDR3 DNA reads TGTGCCATCAGGGCGGGACAGGGAGCCTACAATGAGCAGTTCTTC. This encodes CAIRAGQGAYNEQFF.

The chain employs TRBV6-6 and TRBJ1-5, with D maybe TRBD1 (6 bases). V lost 5 bases to trimming and J lost 6 bases, with 14 bases between them. This CDR3 has 14 residues. The germline CDR1 and CDR2 sequences are MNHNY and SVGAGI (reference sequence). This CDR3 is CASSTPGVAQPQHF. The CDR3 DNA is TGTGCCAGCAGTACCCCAGGGGTGGCTCAGCCCCAGCATTTT.

J is TRBJ2-7 and V is TRBV5-1; D remains unclear. The CDR3 is 14 amino acids. Germline V gene lookup returns CDR1 SGHRS and CDR2 YFSETQ. V lost 1 base, J lost 4 bases, and 12 bases lay in between. In DNA form, the CDR3 reads TGCGCCAGCAGCTTGTTACCGGGTACGTACGAGCAGTACTTC. Amino acids: CASSLLPGTYEQYF.

This sequence joins TRBV19 and TRBJ1-3; no definite D call. This CDR3 comprises 14 residues. Trimming stripped 3 bases from V and 1 base from J, with 7 bases between. Germline values: CDR1 LNHDA, CDR2 SQIVND (reference sequence). CDR3 nucleotides: TGTGCCAGTAGTATGGGCTCATCTGGAAACACCATATATTTT. It translates to CASSMGSSGNTIYF.

The genes are TRBV27 and TRBJ1-5, with D possibly being TRBD1 (5 bases). CDR3 length: 14 residues. V lost 5 bases and J lost 7, with 15 bases in between. Germline CDR1 MNHEY, CDR2 SMNVEV (reference sequence). The CDR3 DNA reads as TGTGCCAGCAGTCCCCGGGGGACGCGGCAGCCCCAGCATTTT. Protein sequence: CASSPRGTRQPQHF.

V gene TRBV5-5 combines with J gene TRBJ2-7; 7 nucleotides line up with TRBD2. CDR3 length: 14 amino acids. V shed 3 bases and J 7 bases; nucleotides not matched to a gene: 10. Germline V CDR1 and CDR2: SGHKS, YYEKEE (reference sequence). The CDR3 reads CASSWQGLRGEQYF. The CDR3 nucleotides read TGTGCCAGCAGCTGGCAGGGACTAAGGGGAGAGCAGTACTTC.

This clone was picked up a small number of times. The gene calls are TRBV5-1 and TRBJ2-1; no clear D gene. The CDR3 contains 12 residues. Trimming took 0 bases from V and 7 from J, leaving 5 bases between them. Germline V gene data show CDR1 as SGHRS and CDR2 as YFSETQ. CDR3 in DNA: TGCGCCAGCAGCTTGGACAGAAATGAGCAGTTCTTC. Residues: CASSLDRNEQFF.

Only one count was recorded for this clone. The rearrangement uses TRBV6-5 and TRBJ1-6, with a weak D call TRBD1 (5 bases). V was trimmed by 6 bases and J by 7 bases, leaving 16 bases between them. From germline, CDR1 is MNHEY and CDR2 SVGAGI. The CDR3 totals 15 residues. The CDR3 DNA is TGTGCCAGCAGGCTATTAGGGACGGACAATTCACCCCTCCACTTT. Protein: CASRLLGTDNSPLHF.

The rearrangement links TRBV5-1 to TRBJ1-2, with D hard to call. CDR3 length: 13 residues. V dropped 3 bases and J dropped 1 base, with 7 bases sitting between them. Per the germline V gene, CDR1 is SGHRS and CDR2 is YFSETQ. The CDR3 here is CASSSQVNYGYTF. The CDR3 DNA sequence: TGCGCCAGCAGCTCCCAGGTTAACTATGGCTACACCTTC.

The rearrangement joins TRBV6-1 to TRBJ1-1; D is undetermined. Trimming shortened V by 3 bases and J by 2 bases, and 7 bases separated the two germline ends. The germline V gene encodes CDR1 MNHNS and CDR2 SASEGT. CDR3 size: 13 residues. The CDR3 DNA is TGTGCCAGCAGTGAGGGTTTTAACACTGAAGCTTTCTTT. It codes for CASSEGFNTEAFF.

The chain employs TRBV6-6 and TRBJ1-5, with 7 bases lining up with TRBD1. Germline loops: CDR1 MNHNY, CDR2 SVGAGI (reference sequence). The CDR3 is 14 amino acids. Trimming took 10 bases from V and 4 from J; bases not matched to a gene: 10. CDR3 amino acids: CATQRGQRNQPQHF. CDR3 DNA: TGTGCCACCCAGAGGGGACAGCGAAATCAGCCCCAGCATTTT.

The chain is built from TRBV28 and TRBJ1-1; the D is unclear. The CDR3 length is 11 residues. V lost 10 bases and J 10 bases, leaving 16 bases between the germline ends. The germline CDR1 and CDR2 sequences are MDHEN and SYDVKM. The CDR3, as DNA: TGTGCCACCCGGGAGGTTCGGGGAGCTTTCTTT. Protein sequence: CATREVRGAFF.

This sequence joins TRBV12-3 or TRBV12-4 and TRBJ1-1, with D uncertain. Trimming stripped 1 base from V and 10 bases from J, with 10 bases between. This CDR3 is built from 12 residues. CDR3 nucleotide sequence: TGTGCCAGCAGTTTAGGTCCGGGCCCAGCTTTCTTT. Protein sequence: CASSLGPGPAFF.

The chain combines TRBV7-9 with TRBJ2-7, with D possibly TRBD1 on 6 matching bases. The CDR3 extends over 13 amino acids. Germline CDR1 SEHNR, CDR2 FQNEAQ (reference sequence). V shed 5 bases and J shed 5 bases, with 13 bases lying between them. The CDR3: CASSRRGINEQYF. CDR3 sequence (DNA): TGTGCCAGCAGCCGAAGGGGGATAAACGAGCAGTACTTC.

The rearrangement joins TRBV6-2 or TRBV6-3 to TRBJ1-6; D ambiguous. The germline V gene encodes CDR1 MNHEY and CDR2 SVGEGT. V lost 4 bases to trimming and J lost 9 bases, with 16 bases between them. The CDR3 spans 15 residues. The CDR3 here is CASSLGSHSGSPLHF. CDR3 DNA sequence: TGTGCCAGCAGTTTGGGATCCCACAGCGGTTCACCCCTCCACTTT.

The chain has TRBV28 and TRBJ1-2, with 9 nucleotides matching TRBD1. Germline V gives CDR1 MDHEN, CDR2 SYDVKM. The CDR3 contains 13 residues. With 10 bases clipped from V and 6 bases from J, the junction kept 9 bases outside the gene matches. CDR3 protein: CATRGTGKDGYTF. The CDR3 region has the DNA TGTGCCACCAGGGGGACAGGGAAGGATGGCTACACCTTC.

The chain recombines TRBV18 with TRBJ1-2, with unresolved D. Germline V gene lookup returns CDR1 KGHSH and CDR2 LQKENI. The CDR3 spans 12 residues. Trimming cost V 2 bases and J 4 bases, with 5 bases left between them. CDR3 DNA sequence: TGTGCCAGCTCACCAGGGGTCTATGGCTACACCTTC. Residues: CASSPGVYGYTF.

The V call is TRBV12-3 or TRBV12-4, the J call TRBJ1-1, with D hard to call. V was trimmed by 5 bases and J by 2 bases, leaving 9 bases between them. This CDR3 is 13 amino acids long. The CDR3 DNA is TGTGCCAGCAGTCCTCAGTCAAACACTGAAGCTTTCTTT. Protein sequence: CASSPQSNTEAFF.

The rearrangement uses TRBV27 and TRBJ1-4, with D unresolved. This CDR3 is built from 18 residues. The germline gives CDR1 MNHEY, CDR2 SMNVEV (reference sequence). Trimming stripped 5 bases from V and 0 bases from J, with 19 bases between. CDR3 in DNA: TGTGCCAGCAGTCCCCGAATTCGGGGTACTTCAACTAATGAAAAACTGTTTTTT. Amino acid sequence: CASSPRIRGTSTNEKLFF.

This sequence joins TRBV10-2 and TRBJ1-2; 7 bases fit TRBD1. The germline gives CDR1 WSHSY, CDR2 SAAADI. J was trimmed by 8 bases and V by 2 bases; bases with no gene match: 14. This CDR3 region has 16 residues. The DNA for the CDR3 is TGCGCCAGCAGTGAGCCGACCTCGGACAGGCTGGGGGGCTACACCTTC. Encoded protein: CASSEPTSDRLGGYTF.

The gene calls are TRBV18 and TRBJ1-2, with 8 bases fitting TRBD1. The V gene's germline CDR1 is KGHSH and CDR2 LQKENI. The CDR3 spans 17 residues. After removal of 3 bases from V and 2 bases from J, the junction contained 11 bases not matched to a gene. The CDR3 reads CASSPGQGGSRNYGYTF. The CDR3 coding sequence is TGTGCCAGCTCACCCGGACAGGGAGGCTCAAGGAACTATGGCTACACCTTC.

The rearrangement joins TRBV28 to TRBJ1-2, with D tentatively TRBD1 (6 bases). There are 16 residues in the CDR3. The V and J ends lost 4 bases and 1 base respectively, with 16 bases between them. The germline V gene encodes CDR1 MDHEN and CDR2 SYDVKM. The chain's CDR3 is CASSSPGQGNNYGYTF. The CDR3 bases are TGTGCCAGCAGTTCGCCGGGGCAGGGGAATAACTATGGCTACACCTTC.

The V call is TRBV19, the J call TRBJ1-2; no firm D call. Germline values: CDR1 LNHDA, CDR2 SQIVND (reference sequence). Between the trimmed V and J ends, which lost 4 bases and 8 bases, there was a span of 17 bases. CDR3 size: 14 residues. CDR3 residues: CASSRERPVEGYTF. In DNA form, the CDR3 reads TGTGCCAGTAGTAGAGAGAGACCGGTTGAAGGCTACACCTTC.